This paragraph reports one TCR beta chain. With 1 base removed from V and 0 bases from J, the gap between germline ends came to 7 bases. CDR1 MNHEY and CDR2 SVGAGI come from the germline V gene. The CDR3 runs to 16 residues. Clones were sequenced by immunoSEQ multiplex PCR, and TCRdb holds only the in-frame ones, with some missing. The sample carries hundreds of thousands of clones, more than 75% recorded once. This entry belongs to a study of blood T cell repertoires in COVID-19. Looking at the study overall: The United States, Italy and Spain were the sources of the acute and convalescent COVID-19 samples. The cDNA or gDNA used as material had been derived from T cells, B-cell-depleted T cells, or PBMCs.

The sequence came from a man between 45 and 60 years old with COVID-19, enrolled during active disease. The sample comprised peripheral blood. This sequence joins TRBV6-5 and TRBJ1-6; the D is unclear. The CDR3 nucleotides are TGTGCCAGCAGTTACTTTCGGAGCTCCTATAATTCACCCCTCCACTTT. Amino acids: CASSYFRSSYNSPLHF.